Each of the 30 T cell receptor beta chains below was sequenced from the same sample in a study of somatic mutations in cytotoxic T cells in rheumatoid arthritis. The assay was immunoSEQ multiplex PCR, and TCRdb's table has in-frame clones only and misses some. The table has about 12,000 clones, 60% to 80% seen once. Material: CD8+ T cells sorted from blood. The receptors shown here come from a man aged 45-65 years in good health.

The chain uses TRBV13 and TRBJ2-1, with 13 nucleotides matching TRBD2. Germline CDR1 reads PRHDT; CDR2 reads FYEKMQ (reference sequence). The ends lost 3 bases at V and 8 bases at J; junction bases unmatched: 4. The CDR3 runs 15 residues. CDR3 in DNA: TGTGCCAGCAGCTTGGGACTAGCGGGAATCTATGAGCAGTTCTTC. As protein: CASSLGLAGIYEQFF.

This clone was recorded once. The rearrangement uses TRBV7-9 and TRBJ1-1; D gene ambiguous. The CDR3 has 15 amino acids. CDR1 and CDR2 (germline): SEHNR, FQNEAQ (reference sequence). V lost 1 base and J 1 base, leaving 10 bases between the germline ends. CDR3: CASSLELGQNTEAFF. CDR3 bases: TGTGCCAGCAGCTTAGAATTGGGCCAGAACACTGAAGCTTTCTTT.

The J gene is TRBJ1-2, the V gene TRBV20-1; 9 bases fit TRBD1. The CDR3 has 11 amino acids. Germline CDR1 DFQATT, CDR2 SNEGSKA (reference sequence). As DNA, the CDR3 is TGCAGGGGACAGGGCGATTATGGCTACACCTTC. Encoded protein: CRGQGDYGYTF.

V gene TRBV5-6 combines with J gene TRBJ2-5; 10 nucleotides match TRBD1. Germline trimming cut 4 bases from V and 5 bases from J; bases unmatched to any gene: 14. Germline V gene lookup returns CDR1 SGHDT and CDR2 YYEEEE. The CDR3 has 17 amino acids. The CDR3 loop is CASSPQGDRGRGETQYF. DNA for the CDR3: TGTGCCAGCAGCCCACAGGGGGACAGGGGCAGAGGGGAGACCCAGTACTTC.

The chain combines TRBV27 with TRBJ2-5; 12 bases line up with TRBD2. The CDR3 contains 15 residues. The ends lost 4 bases at V and 5 bases at J; junction bases unmatched: 5. Germline assignment: CDR1 MNHEY and CDR2 SMNVEV (reference sequence). CDR3 loop: CASSWLAGGYETQYF. As DNA, the CDR3 is TGTGCCAGCAGTTGGCTAGCGGGAGGGTATGAGACCCAGTACTTC.

The genes are TRBV6-1 and TRBJ1-1, with D unclear. The CDR3 length is 17 residues. Trimming stripped 0 bases from V and 1 base from J, with 15 bases between. In germline, CDR1 is MNHNS, CDR2 SASEGT. The CDR3 loop reads CASSEAPTPHKNTEAFF. The CDR3 DNA sequence: TGTGCCAGCAGTGAAGCTCCTACCCCCCACAAGAACACTGAAGCTTTCTTT.

This chain links TRBV5-1 with TRBJ2-1, with 9 bases identical to TRBD2. The V and J ends lost 5 bases and 8 bases, in that order; junction bases with no gene match: 14. Germline V gene sequence: CDR1 SGHRS, CDR2 YFSETQ. There are 16 residues in the CDR3. The CDR3 nucleotides are TGCGCCAGCAGAGGAGTAGCGGGAGCCCACCAGCATGAGCAGTTCTTC. Encoded protein: CASRGVAGAHQHEQFF.

V usage is TRBV27 and J usage is TRBJ2-5, with D perhaps being TRBD1 or TRBD2 (5 bases each). V lost 3 bases, J lost 5 bases, and 16 bases lay in between. Germline CDR1 MNHEY, CDR2 SMNVEV (reference sequence). The CDR3 runs 15 residues. Here the CDR3 DNA reads TGTGCCAGCAGTTTTGGGACGGGGTCATTGGAGACCCAGTACTTC. It codes for CASSFGTGSLETQYF.

J is TRBJ2-5 and V is TRBV7-3; 13 bases agree with TRBD2. Gene TRBJ2-7 matches the end of the DNA better, so the J call may be wrong. Germline-derived CDR1 and CDR2 are SGHTA and FQGTGA. The CDR3 length is 15 residues. CDR3 DNA sequence: TGTGCCAGCAGCTTAGGACTAGCGGGAGCTGGCGAGCAGTACTTC. This encodes CASSLGLAGAGEQYF.

V gene TRBV7-6 combines with J gene TRBJ1-2, with 8 bases matching TRBD1. V shed 5 bases and J 1 base; nucleotides not matched to a gene: 15. Germline loops: CDR1 SGHVS, CDR2 FNYEAQ. The CDR3 has 18 amino acids. The CDR3 region is CASSLRTGHGGVNYGYTF. CDR3 DNA sequence: TGTGCCAGCAGCCTCAGGACAGGGCATGGGGGAGTTAACTATGGCTACACCTTC.

The table lists this clone with a few counts. The J gene is TRBJ2-7, the V gene TRBV2, with no clear D. V dropped 6 bases and J dropped 4 bases, with 13 bases sitting between them. The CDR3 sequence is 13 residues long. CDR1 and CDR2 from the germline V gene are SNHLY and FYNNEI. The CDR3 loop is CASRYLPGYEQYV. The CDR3, as DNA: TGTGCCAGCAGGTACCTACCTGGGTACGAGCAGTACGTC.

This clone was seen just once. The CDR3 nucleotides are TGTGCCAGCAGCCAAGTGGAAGAGGACGGGGAGCTGTTTTTT. Its translation: CASSQVEEDGELFF. The chain joins TRBV4-2 to TRBJ2-2; D gene uncertain. Germline CDR1 is LGHNA and CDR2 is YNFKEQ. The CDR3 length is 14 residues. Trimming pared 1 base from V and 7 bases from J, leaving 10 bases between.

This clone was seen just once. V gene TRBV7-9 combines with J gene TRBJ2-1; 7 bases map to TRBD2. The CDR3 is 16 residues long. From germline, CDR1 is SEHNR and CDR2 FQNEAQ (reference sequence). V lost 1 base to trimming and J lost 8 bases; unmatched junction nucleotides: 11. CDR3 residues: CASSLELGGSRDEQFF. DNA for the CDR3: TGTGCCAGCAGCTTAGAGCTGGGCGGGAGTCGAGATGAGCAGTTCTTC.

The chain couples TRBV6-1 to TRBJ2-2, with D maybe TRBD2 (7 bases). The CDR3 length is 15 residues. From germline, CDR1 is MNHNS and CDR2 SASEGT. Trimming took 3 bases from V and 6 from J, leaving 14 bases between them. As DNA, the CDR3 is TGTGCCAGCAGTGACATGGAAGGGGGGGCCGGGGAGCTGTTTTTT. Its translation is CASSDMEGGAGELFF.

This clone occurred a few times. The chain joins TRBV28 to TRBJ2-7; 8 bases fit TRBD1. The CDR3 has 14 amino acids. Germline CDR1 reads MDHEN; CDR2 reads SYDVKM. Trimming took 5 bases from V and 2 from J; bases not matched to a gene: 5. CDR3 DNA: TGTGCCAGCAGTCCCGGACAGGGCCCCTACGAGCAGTACGTC. Its protein product is CASSPGQGPYEQYV.

The J gene is TRBJ2-4, the V gene TRBV5-6; D perhaps matches TRBD1 (6 bases). Germline V lookup: CDR1 SGHDT, CDR2 YYEEEE. This CDR3 comprises 16 residues. Trimming stripped 0 bases from V and 0 bases from J, with 10 bases between. The CDR3 DNA reads as TGTGCCAGCAGCTTGGGGACAGCCCTAGCCAAAAACATTCAGTACTTC. Translation: CASSLGTALAKNIQYF.

The V call is TRBV7-9, the J call TRBJ2-3; 8 bases are shared with TRBD2. Trimming removed 5 bases from V and 2 bases from J; junction bases left unmatched: 12. CDR1 is SEHNR, CDR2 FQNEAQ, per germline (reference sequence). This CDR3 contains 17 residues. CDR3 amino acids: CASSPPWERGTTDTQYF. The CDR3 nucleotides read TGTGCCAGCAGCCCTCCTTGGGAGCGGGGGACCACAGATACGCAGTATTTT.

V is TRBV27 and J is TRBJ2-7; D unclear. The V end lost 2 bases, the J end lost 0 bases, and 11 bases lay between the germline ends. The V gene's germline CDR1 is MNHEY and CDR2 SMNVEV (reference sequence). This CDR3 comprises 15 residues. The CDR3 spells CASSLRRSSSYEQYF. CDR3 DNA: TGTGCCAGCAGTTTACGGCGGTCGAGCTCCTACGAGCAGTACTTC.

The chain uses TRBV28 and TRBJ1-1; D is perhaps TRBD1 (6 bases). CDR1 and CDR2 from the germline V gene are MDHEN and SYDVKM. The CDR3 spans 14 residues. V lost 2 bases and J 3 bases, leaving 10 bases between the germline ends. CDR3 coding DNA: TGTGCCAGCAGTTTAGGGACAATCGACACTGAAGCTTTCTTT. It encodes CASSLGTIDTEAFF.

V usage is TRBV7-7 and J usage is TRBJ2-1; possible D gene TRBD1, 6 bases. V lost 3 bases to trimming and J lost 4 bases, with 16 bases between them. Germline V gives CDR1 SSHAT, CDR2 FNYEAQ (reference sequence). The CDR3 length is 16 residues. The CDR3 DNA is TGTGCCAGCAGCTTGGGGACATCCCTTCTATACAATGAGCAGTTCTTC. It specifies CASSLGTSLLYNEQFF.

This clone turned up a few times. V is TRBV7-9 and J is TRBJ2-1; 14 bases match TRBD2. Trimming removed 4 bases from V and 2 bases from J; junction bases left unmatched: 7. CDR1 SEHNR and CDR2 FQNEAQ come from the germline V gene (reference sequence). The CDR3 is 18 amino acids. DNA for the CDR3: TGTGCCAGCAGCTCCACCCAGGGACTAGCGGGGGCCTACAATGAGCAGTTCTTC. Amino acids: CASSSTQGLAGAYNEQFF.

This chain connects TRBV6-1 to TRBJ1-5, with D unclear. The CDR3 loop spans 16 amino acids. Germline V gene sequence: CDR1 MNHNS, CDR2 SASEGT. V dropped 1 base and J dropped 0 bases, with 10 bases sitting between them. The CDR3 DNA follows: TGTGCCAGCAGTGAAGAGGCAGCTTATAGCAATCAGCCCCAGCATTTT. This sequence encodes CASSEEAAYSNQPQHF.

In this sample, this clone turned up a few times. The genes are TRBV5-1 and TRBJ1-1, with D uncertain. The V and J ends lost 6 bases and 6 bases respectively, with 9 bases between them. The CDR3 has 11 residues. The germline V gene has CDR1 SGHRS and CDR2 YFSETQ. DNA of the CDR3: TGCGCCAGCAATGAGGGCCCTGAAGCTTTCTTT. It translates to CASNEGPEAFF.

This chain connects TRBV6-5 to TRBJ2-3, with 7 bases lining up with TRBD2. This CDR3 spans 16 amino acids. Germline-derived CDR1 and CDR2 are MNHEY and SVGAGI. V shed 0 bases, J shed 2 bases, and the junction held 5 bases outside the gene matches. The CDR3 loop is CASSYSGGRDTDTQYF. In DNA form, the CDR3 reads TGTGCCAGCAGTTACTCGGGGGGGAGGGACACAGATACGCAGTATTTT.

J is TRBJ2-4 and V is TRBV5-6, with a possible D match to TRBD2 (5 bases). V was pared by 7 bases and J by 1 base, with 18 bases between. CDR1 SGHDT and CDR2 YYEEEE come from the germline V gene. CDR3 length: 16 residues. Written as DNA, the CDR3 is TGTGCCAGCGCTCTAGGATCCGGGGTCGCCAAAAACATTCAGTACTTC. It translates to CASALGSGVAKNIQYF.

The V and J genes are TRBV28 and TRBJ1-2; D call uncertain. The CDR3 sequence is 10 residues long. The V end was cut by 3 bases, the J end by 6 bases, with 2 bases between. CDR1 and CDR2 (germline): MDHEN, SYDVKM. The CDR3 reads CASSFNGYTF. The CDR3 bases are TGTGCCAGCAGTTTTAATGGCTACACCTTC.

The chain recombines TRBV7-8 with TRBJ2-7; D is perhaps TRBD2 (6 bases). V was shortened by 1 base and J by 2 bases, with 9 bases between the two germline ends. Germline CDR1 and CDR2: SGHVS and FQNEAQ. This CDR3 is built from 14 residues. CDR3 in DNA: TGTGCCAGCAGCTTAGGCGGGGCTGCCTACGAGCAGTACTTC. Its translation is CASSLGGAAYEQYF.

The chain carries TRBV7-2 and TRBJ2-1, with 9 bases fitting TRBD2. V was clipped by 4 bases and J by 5 bases; unmatched bases: 9. Looked up from germline, CDR1 is SGHTA and CDR2 is FQGNSA. CDR3 length equals 16 residues. The CDR3 loop reads CASSSRTSEVHNEQFF. DNA for the CDR3: TGTGCCAGCAGCTCGAGGACTAGCGAGGTTCACAATGAGCAGTTCTTC.

In DNA, the CDR3 is TGTGCCAGCAGCTTTGAGGGACGCAGCTACGAGCAGTACTTC. It translates to CASSFEGRSYEQYF. This chain links TRBV7-9 with TRBJ2-7; D possibly uses TRBD1 or TRBD2 (5 bases each). V was shortened by 3 bases and J by 3 bases, with 12 bases between the two germline ends. The germline CDR1 and CDR2 sequences are SEHNR and FQNEAQ (reference sequence). CDR3 size: 14 residues.

The rearrangement uses TRBV27 and TRBJ1-4; 7 bases map to TRBD1. Germline CDR1 is MNHEY and CDR2 is SMNVEV (reference sequence). V shed 5 bases, J shed 8 bases, and the junction held 11 bases outside the gene matches. The CDR3 covers 15 residues. The CDR3 sequence is CASSPGRGLAEKLFF. The CDR3 region has the DNA TGTGCCAGCAGTCCTGGGAGGGGGCTTGCGGAAAAACTGTTTTTT.